This T cell receptor beta chain was observed in a study of T-cell memory formation after mild COVID-19. Each CDR3 protein is one row after TCRdb ran MiXCR on the 5' RACE reads. In the table there are under 200,000 distinct CDR3 sequences, about 28% of which are singletons. Germline trimming cut 0 bases from V and 8 bases from J; bases unmatched to any gene: 9. The germline CDR1 and CDR2 sequences are MNHEY and SVGEGT. There are 16 residues in the CDR3. On this clonotype: What it recognizes is unknown.

Whole-study results and caveats: Pre-infection memory showed some responding clones, and this suggested that cross-reactive memory joined. Shrinking CD4+ clones resided mostly in CM and EM, and CD8+ ones in EMRA.

The chain combines TRBV6-2 or TRBV6-3 with TRBJ2-3; the match to TRBD1 covers 9 bases. The material sequenced was PBMCs or a T cell subset sorted from them (not recorded which). This clonotype was obtained from an adult woman who had mild COVID-19 (a few samples of this study predate the infection). Cell type and time point are not known. CDR3 DNA: TGTGCCAGCAGTTACTCGACCGGACAGGGGATTATTACGCAGTATTTT. This encodes CASSYSTGQGIITQYF.